These T cell receptor beta chains were read from a single sample in a study of blood T cell repertoires in COVID-19. Produced via immunoSEQ multiplex PCR; TCRdb's table is partial and in-frame only. The data contain around 86,000 clones, 80% to 90% of them singletons. Material: peripheral blood. These receptors were taken from a human donor with acute or convalescent COVID-19. The donor label of this sample is uncertain. Each CDR3 is given with its conserved first and last residue. The D gene is left open where the match is weak. Clone size is not always given. Where it is, it says once, few, many or a class for expanded clones.

J: TRBJ1-3; D: -; size: once; V: TRBV3-1/TRBV3-2; DNA: TGTGCCAGCAGCCCACAGCAGCCTCAAACCATATATTTT; CDR3: CASSPQQPQTIYF
J: TRBJ1-1; D: -; size: -; V: TRBV27; DNA: TGTGCCAGCAGTCTCCGGGGGGGAGTGACGAACACTGAAGCTTTCTTT; CDR3: CASSLRGGVTNTEAFF
J: TRBJ2-5; D: -; size: -; V: TRBV28; DNA: TGTGCCAGCAGTTTATCTCCAGTACAAGAGACCCAGTACTTC; CDR3: CASSLSPVQETQYF
J: TRBJ2-1; D: TRBD1; size: -; V: TRBV19; DNA: TGTGCCAGTAGTCTAGAGGGACAGGACTACAATGAGCAGTTCTTC; CDR3: CASSLEGQDYNEQFF
J: TRBJ1-1; D: -; size: -; V: TRBV10-2; DNA: TGCGCCAGCAGTGATTTAGACAGCTCGATCTCTGAAGCTTTCTTT; CDR3: CASSDLDSSISEAFF
J: TRBJ1-1; D: -; size: -; V: TRBV18; DNA: TGTGCCAGCTCATTGCAGGGCATGAACACTGAAGCTTTCTTT; CDR3: CASSLQGMNTEAFF
J: TRBJ2-6; D: -; size: -; V: TRBV7-3; DNA: TGTGCCAGCAGCTTATTTCATTCTGGGGCCAACGTCCTGACTTTC; CDR3: CASSLFHSGANVLTF
J: TRBJ1-6; D: -; size: -; V: TRBV6-1; DNA: TGTGCCAGCAGTGAAGAATCTCCCTATTCCCTCCACTTT; CDR3: CASSEESPYSLHF
J: TRBJ2-1; D: -; size: -; V: TRBV11-3; DNA: TGTGCCAGCAGCTTAGGGGGAGGCCCCAATGAGCAGTTCTTC; CDR3: CASSLGGGPNEQFF
J: TRBJ2-7; D: -; size: -; V: TRBV15; DNA: TGTGCCACCAGCAGAGATAGGGCGGGATCCTACGAGCAGTACTTC; CDR3: CATSRDRAGSYEQYF
J: TRBJ2-2; D: TRBD1; size: -; V: TRBV7-9; DNA: TGTGCCAGCAGCTTCAGGACAGGGGTCCCCGGGGAGCTGTTTTTT; CDR3: CASSFRTGVPGELFF
J: TRBJ2-1; D: -; size: once; V: TRBV24-1; DNA: TGTGCCACCAGTGATTTGCGAGGGAATGAGCAGTTCTTC; CDR3: CATSDLRGNEQFF
J: TRBJ1-6; D: -; size: -; V: TRBV5-4; DNA: TGTGCCAGCAGGGTACAGGGCTATAATTCACCCCTCCACTTT; CDR3: CASRVQGYNSPLHF
J: TRBJ1-1; D: TRBD1; size: few; V: TRBV6-4; DNA: TGTGCCAGCAGCCGCTCCGGGACAGGGGGCGCGGATGAAGCTTTCTTT; CDR3: CASSRSGTGGADEAFF
J: TRBJ2-5; D: TRBD1; size: -; V: TRBV18; DNA: TGTGCCAGCTCACCTCGAACAGGGGGCGGAGAGACCCAGTACTTC; CDR3: CASSPRTGGGETQYF